The present T cell receptor beta chain was sequenced within a study of cytomegalovirus exposure and HLA in healthy donors. Trimming cost V 8 bases and J 5 bases; bases outside gene matches: 11. Germline assignment: CDR1 SGHVS and CDR2 FQNEAQ. The CDR3 is made up of 15 amino acids. Overall study results and limits: In a later analysis, the majority of CMV-associated beta chains seemingly showed HLA restriction. The authors later linked a missense DCLRE1C variant to TCR beta V- and J-gene trimming. In a later analysis, specific HLA alleles were associated with over 15,000 TCR beta sequences at a 0.05 false discovery rate. Rare TCR sequences dominated, though some public TCRs recurred in many donors.

On this clone: The target antigen is unknown.

Amplification used 60 Vbeta primers and 13 Jbeta primers. Assay used: immunoSEQ multiplex PCR; TCRdb lists only in-frame clones, some missing. The sample includes around 170,000 clones, roughly 78% of them seen just once. The rearrangement uses TRBV7-8 and TRBJ2-2, with 7 positions matching TRBD1. Source material: PBMCs. This TCR came from a woman under 40 in good health and CMV-seronegative. The CDR3 DNA sequence: TGTGCCAGCCGTGTCGAGACAGGGCGGACCGGGGAGCTGTTTTTT. Translated, it gives CASRVETGRTGELFF.